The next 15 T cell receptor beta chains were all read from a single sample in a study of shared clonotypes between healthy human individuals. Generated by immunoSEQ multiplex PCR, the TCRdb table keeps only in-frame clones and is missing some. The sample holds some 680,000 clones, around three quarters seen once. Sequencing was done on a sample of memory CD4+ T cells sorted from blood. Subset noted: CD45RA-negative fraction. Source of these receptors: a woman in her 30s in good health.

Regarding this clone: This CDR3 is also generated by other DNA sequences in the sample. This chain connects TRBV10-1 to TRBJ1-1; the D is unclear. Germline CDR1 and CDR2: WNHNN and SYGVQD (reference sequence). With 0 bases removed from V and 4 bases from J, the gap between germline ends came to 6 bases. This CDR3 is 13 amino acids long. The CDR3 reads CASSESGGTEAFF. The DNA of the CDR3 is TGCGCCAGCAGTGAGTCAGGAGGCACTGAAGCTTTCTTT.

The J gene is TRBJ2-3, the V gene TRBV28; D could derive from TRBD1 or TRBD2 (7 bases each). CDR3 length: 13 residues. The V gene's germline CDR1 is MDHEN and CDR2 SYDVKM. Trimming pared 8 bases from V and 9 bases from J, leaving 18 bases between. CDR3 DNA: TGTGCCAGCGGGGACAGTATGCGGGAGACGCAGTATTTT. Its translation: CASGDSMRETQYF. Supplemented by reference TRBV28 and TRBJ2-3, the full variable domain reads DVKVTQSSRYLVKRTGEKVFLECVQDMDHENMFWYRQDPGLGLRLIYFSYDVKMKEKGDIPEGYSVSREKKERFSLILESASTNQTSMYLCASGDSMRETQYFGPGTRLTVL.

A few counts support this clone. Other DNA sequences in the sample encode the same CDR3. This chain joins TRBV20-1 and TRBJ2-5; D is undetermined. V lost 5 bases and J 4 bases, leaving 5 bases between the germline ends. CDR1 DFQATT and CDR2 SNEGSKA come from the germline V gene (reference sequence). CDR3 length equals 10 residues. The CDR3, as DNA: TGCAGTGCTGTACGAGAGACCCAGTACTTC. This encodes CSAVRETQYF.

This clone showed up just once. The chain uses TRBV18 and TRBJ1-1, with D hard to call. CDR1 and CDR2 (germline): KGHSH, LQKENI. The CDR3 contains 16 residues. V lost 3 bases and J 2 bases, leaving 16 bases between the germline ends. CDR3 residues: CASSPLTKGGNTEAFF. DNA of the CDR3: TGTGCCAGCTCACCCCTCACAAAGGGCGGCAACACTGAAGCTTTCTTT. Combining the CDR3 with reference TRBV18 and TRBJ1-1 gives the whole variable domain NAGVMQNPRHLVRRRGQEARLRCSPMKGHSHVYWYRQLPEEGLKFMVYLQKENIIDESGMPKERFSAEFPKEGPSILRIQQVVRGDSAAYFCASSPLTKGGNTEAFFGQGTRLTVV.

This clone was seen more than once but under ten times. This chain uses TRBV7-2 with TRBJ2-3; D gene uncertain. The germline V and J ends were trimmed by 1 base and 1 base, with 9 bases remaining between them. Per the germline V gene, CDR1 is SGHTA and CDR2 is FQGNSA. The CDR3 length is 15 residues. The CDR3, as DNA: TGTGCCAGCAGCTTAGGGCATCGCGGCACAGATACGCAGTATTTT. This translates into CASSLGHRGTDTQYF.

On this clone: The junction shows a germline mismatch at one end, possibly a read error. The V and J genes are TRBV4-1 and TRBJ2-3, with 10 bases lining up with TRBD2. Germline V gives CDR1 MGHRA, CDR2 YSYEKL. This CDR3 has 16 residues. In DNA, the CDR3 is TGCGCCAGCAGCAAAGAATGGACTAGCGGAGGAGATACGCAGTATTTT. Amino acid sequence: CASSKEWTSGGDTQYF.

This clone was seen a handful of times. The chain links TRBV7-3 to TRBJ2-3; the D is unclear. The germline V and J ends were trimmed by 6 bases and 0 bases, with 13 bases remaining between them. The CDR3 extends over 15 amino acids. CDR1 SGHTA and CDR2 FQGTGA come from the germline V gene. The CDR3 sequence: CASSLGVGSTDTQYF. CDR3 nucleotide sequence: TGTGCCAGCAGTCTTGGAGTAGGGAGCACAGATACGCAGTATTTT.

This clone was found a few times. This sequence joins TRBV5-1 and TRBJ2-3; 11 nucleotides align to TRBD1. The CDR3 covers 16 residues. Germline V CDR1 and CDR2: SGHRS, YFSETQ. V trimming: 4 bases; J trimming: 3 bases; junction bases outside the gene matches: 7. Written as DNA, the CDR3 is TGCGCCAGCAGCGCAGGACAGGGGGCGATGACAGATACGCAGTATTTT. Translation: CASSAGQGAMTDTQYF.

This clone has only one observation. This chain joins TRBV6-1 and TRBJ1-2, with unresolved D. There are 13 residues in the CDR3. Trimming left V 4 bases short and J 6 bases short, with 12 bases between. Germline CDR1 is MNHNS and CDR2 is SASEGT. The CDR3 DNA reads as TGTGCCAGCAGTGTTCAGGAAGGGAATGGCTACACCTTC. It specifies CASSVQEGNGYTF.

The CDR3 sequence is CASSPSGSDQPQHF. The CDR3 DNA reads TGTGCCAGCAGCCCATCAGGCTCCGATCAGCCCCAGCATTTT. The chain is built from TRBV9 and TRBJ1-5; no firm D call. V was cut by 4 bases and J by 5 bases, with 13 bases left in between. This CDR3 contains 14 residues. Per the germline V gene, CDR1 is SGDLS and CDR2 is YYNGEE.

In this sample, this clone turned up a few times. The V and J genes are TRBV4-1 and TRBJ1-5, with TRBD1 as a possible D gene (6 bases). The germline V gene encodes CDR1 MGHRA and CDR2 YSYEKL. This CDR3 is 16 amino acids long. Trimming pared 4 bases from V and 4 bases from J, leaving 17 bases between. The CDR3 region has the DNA TGCGCCAGCAGCCCCGGGGGGGCAGGGACTAATCAGCCCCAGCATTTT. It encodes CASSPGGAGTNQPQHF.

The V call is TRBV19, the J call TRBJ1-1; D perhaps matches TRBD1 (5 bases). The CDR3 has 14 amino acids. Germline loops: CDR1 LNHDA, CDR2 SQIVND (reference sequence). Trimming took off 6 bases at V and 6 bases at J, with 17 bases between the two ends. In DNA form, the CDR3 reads TGTGCCAGTAGGGTCCAGGGCGCGCTAGCTGAAGCTTTCTTT. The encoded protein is CASRVQGALAEAFF.

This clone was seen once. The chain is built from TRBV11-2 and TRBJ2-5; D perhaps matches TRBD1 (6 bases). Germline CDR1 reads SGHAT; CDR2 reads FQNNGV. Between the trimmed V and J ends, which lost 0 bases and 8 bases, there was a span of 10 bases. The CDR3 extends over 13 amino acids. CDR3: CASSLDQGRTQYF. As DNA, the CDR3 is TGTGCCAGCAGCTTAGATCAGGGGAGAACCCAGTACTTC.

The CDR3 protein is CASSSGTGFTNEKLFF. CDR3 DNA: TGTGCCAGCAGCTCCGGGACAGGGTTCACTAATGAAAAACTGTTTTTT. The rearrangement links TRBV7-9 to TRBJ1-4, with 9 positions matching TRBD1. Germline V gene lookup returns CDR1 SEHNR and CDR2 FQNEAQ (reference sequence). The CDR3 sequence is 16 residues long. The junction had 5 bases not matched to a gene; V was cut back by 4 bases and J by 2 bases.

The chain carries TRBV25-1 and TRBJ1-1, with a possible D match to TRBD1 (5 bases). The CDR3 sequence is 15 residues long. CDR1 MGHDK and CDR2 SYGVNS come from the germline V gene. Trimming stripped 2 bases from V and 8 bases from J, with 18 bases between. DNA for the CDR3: TGTGCCAGCAGTGAAAGTCTTGGGGGTGACGGGGAAGCTTTCTTT. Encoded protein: CASSESLGGDGEAFF.